The T cell receptor beta chain described here comes from a study of beta chain features in type 1 diabetes. V lost 3 bases to trimming and J lost 4 bases, with 9 bases between them. The CDR3 length is 14 residues. The germline V gene has CDR1 PRHDT and CDR2 FYEKMQ (reference sequence). Study observations and caveats: Type 1 diabetes patients had moderately but significantly shorter TCRB CDR3s in all four CD4+ subsets.

About this clone: Its antigen is not known.

Expressed TCRB transcripts were sequenced because the isolated RNA had all been reverse transcribed beforehand. Here immunoSEQ multiplex PCR was the method, and the copy in TCRdb shows in-frame clones only, minus some. The repertoire holds 300,000 to 350,000 clones, with roughly 13% as singletons. The source is a woman younger than 35 with type 1 diabetes. Sequenced sample: naive CD4+ T cells from blood. The rearrangement joins TRBV13 to TRBJ1-4; D is ambiguous. Here the CDR3 reads CASSFTPGNEKLFF. The CDR3 DNA sequence: TGTGCCAGCAGCTTTACTCCGGGTAATGAAAAACTGTTTTTT. The variable domain in full, completed from reference TRBV13 and TRBJ1-4, reads AAGVIQSPRHLIKEKRETATLKCYPIPRHDTVYWYQQGPGQDPQFLISFYEKMQSDKGSIPDRFSAQQFSDYHSELNMSSLELGDSALYFCASSFTPGNEKLFFGSGTQLSVL.